The 23 T cell receptor beta chains reported below all come from one sample, sequenced in a study of T cells after yellow fever vaccination. TCRdb re-called the 5' RACE reads with MiXCR, one entry per CDR3 protein. Among approximately 510,000 distinct CDR3 sequences listed, 21% were seen once. Specimen: PBMCs, collected about 21 days after the first yellow fever vaccination. These receptors all stem from a man aged 18 to 29 who received the YFV17D yellow fever vaccine.

The rearrangement joins TRBV6-5 to TRBJ1-5; D is perhaps TRBD1 (6 bases). Germline values: CDR1 MNHEY, CDR2 SVGAGI. The V end was cut by 5 bases, the J end by 8 bases, with 10 bases between. The CDR3 has 12 residues. CDR3 DNA: TGTGCCAGCAGTGACTACAGGGAGCCCCAGCATTTT. Encoded protein: CASSDYREPQHF.

This clonotype turned up a few times. The chain recombines TRBV5-1 with TRBJ1-2; no clear D gene. The CDR3 has 13 residues. Germline assignment: CDR1 SGHRS and CDR2 YFSETQ. V was clipped by 1 base and J by 7 bases, with 11 bases between them. CDR3 DNA sequence: TGCGCCAGCAGCTTGTCTCCGGAAACTGGCTACACCTTC. Translated: CASSLSPETGYTF.

The genes are TRBV20-1 and TRBJ2-5, with TRBD1 matching over 7 bases. With 3 bases clipped from V and 2 bases from J, the junction kept 6 bases outside the gene matches. Germline lookup yields CDR1 DFQATT and CDR2 SNEGSKA (reference sequence). CDR3 length equals 14 residues. As DNA, the CDR3 is TGCAGTGCTAGTGACAGGGAACTACAAGAGACCCAGTACTTC. Translating gives CSASDRELQETQYF.

The chain uses TRBV19 and TRBJ1-5; the D gene is possibly TRBD1 (5 bases). V was pared by 6 bases and J by 7 bases, with 10 bases between. The length of the CDR3 is 12 residues. Germline V gene data show CDR1 as LNHDA and CDR2 as SQIVND (reference sequence). The CDR3 region is CASRLRGQPQHF. In DNA form, the CDR3 reads TGTGCCAGTAGGCTCCGGGGGCAGCCCCAGCATTTT.

In its sample, this clonotype was seen once. This chain links TRBV20-1 with TRBJ2-5, with D uncertain. Deletions cut 0 bases from V and 2 bases from J, with 13 bases between. CDR1 and CDR2 (germline): DFQATT, SNEGSKA (reference sequence). The CDR3 spans 15 residues. This CDR3 reads CSARDSLLAQETQYF. The CDR3 DNA reads TGCAGTGCTAGAGATTCTTTGCTGGCACAAGAGACCCAGTACTTC.

The gene calls are TRBV6-1 and TRBJ1-4, with 8 bases lining up with TRBD1. The CDR3 length is 13 residues. V lost 6 bases to trimming and J lost 7 bases; unmatched junction nucleotides: 4. Germline-derived CDR1 and CDR2 are MNHNS and SASEGT. CDR3: CASRTGTGEKLFF. Here the CDR3 DNA reads TGTGCCAGCAGAACAGGGACAGGTGAAAAACTGTTTTTT.

V is TRBV6-2 or TRBV6-3 and J is TRBJ1-5, with no clear D. Germline V CDR1 and CDR2: MNHEY, SVGEGT. The V gene lost 5 bases and the J gene lost 1 base, with 9 bases spanning the gap. CDR3 length: 14 amino acids. For the CDR3, the DNA is TGTGCCAGCAGTCCCGTTTCGAGCAATCAGCCCCAGCATTTT. This encodes CASSPVSSNQPQHF.

This clonotype was seen only a few times. J is TRBJ2-5 and V is TRBV5-4; D gene unclear. CDR1 is SGHNT and CDR2 is YYREEE in the germline V gene (reference sequence). V was pared by 4 bases and J by 5 bases, with 15 bases between. The CDR3 spans 14 residues. Here the CDR3 reads CASSPSPSPETQYF. The CDR3 DNA is TGTGCCAGCAGCCCCTCCCCCTCGCCGGAGACCCAGTACTTC.

This clonotype turned up a few times. This sequence joins TRBV5-4 and TRBJ2-7; D is undetermined. The germline V and J ends were trimmed by 0 bases and 2 bases, with 9 bases remaining between them. Germline CDR1 reads SGHNT; CDR2 reads YYREEE (reference sequence). The CDR3 has 14 residues. The CDR3: CASSLDPGTYEQYV. The CDR3 DNA sequence: TGTGCCAGCAGCTTGGATCCCGGAACCTACGAGCAGTACGTC.

This chain joins TRBV29-1 and TRBJ1-2; D gene uncertain. The CDR3 has 13 amino acids. V was pared by 4 bases and J by 0 bases, with 9 bases between. CDR1 is SQVTM, CDR2 ANQGSEA, per germline. The DNA of the CDR3 is TGCAGCGTTGGGACCCAAGCTAACTATGGCTACACCTTC. Its protein is CSVGTQANYGYTF.

This clonotype has a handful of counts. V gene TRBV20-1 combines with J gene TRBJ2-7; TRBD2 agrees at 7 bases. Trimming at V came to 0 bases and at J to 3 bases, leaving 8 bases not matched to a gene. The length of the CDR3 is 15 residues. Germline V gives CDR1 DFQATT, CDR2 SNEGSKA (reference sequence). CDR3 region: CSARDQAGRVYEQYF. CDR3 nucleotides: TGCAGTGCTAGAGATCAGGCAGGGAGGGTCTACGAGCAGTACTTC.

This chain links TRBV7-2 with TRBJ1-2; 7 bases align to TRBD1. The CDR3 sequence is 13 residues long. CDR1 and CDR2 (germline): SGHTA, FQGNSA. J gave up 8 bases and V 7 bases, and 10 bases lay outside the gene matches. This CDR3 is CASNVNRGRGYTF. The DNA of the CDR3 is TGTGCCAGCAACGTAAACAGGGGTCGGGGCTACACCTTC.

This clonotype was observed a handful of times. CDR3 in DNA: TGTGCCAGCAGCCGCCTAGACAGGGCTCTCAGCTATGGCTACACCTTC. Translated, it gives CASSRLDRALSYGYTF. V and J are TRBV6-1 and TRBJ1-2, with 7 bases identical to TRBD1. After removal of 6 bases from V and 4 bases from J, the junction contained 14 bases not matched to a gene. The CDR3 covers 16 residues. Germline V gene data show CDR1 as MNHNS and CDR2 as SASEGT.

V usage is TRBV20-1 and J usage is TRBJ1-4; D not certain. Looked up from germline, CDR1 is DFQATT and CDR2 is SNEGSKA (reference sequence). Trimming stripped 3 bases from V and 4 bases from J, with 12 bases between. The CDR3 extends over 14 amino acids. For the CDR3, the DNA is TGCAGTGCTAGGGTCGGAGGCCGTAATGAAAAACTGTTTTTT. Translating gives CSARVGGRNEKLFF.

This clonotype was seen more than once but under ten times. The rearrangement uses TRBV7-9 and TRBJ1-1; D is ambiguous. Germline lookup yields CDR1 SEHNR and CDR2 FQNEAQ (reference sequence). The CDR3 runs to 15 residues. Trimming removed 3 bases from V and 5 bases from J, with 16 bases in between. The CDR3 bases are TGTGCCAGCAGCTTTGGCGCGGATTTGGGGACTGAAGCTTTCTTT. This codes for CASSFGADLGTEAFF.

CDR3 in DNA: TGTGCCAGCAGCCAAGACAGGGGATCGGACGAGCAGTACTTC. Amino acid sequence: CASSQDRGSDEQYF. The genes are TRBV3-1 and TRBJ2-7; D might be TRBD1 (6 bases). Germline lookup yields CDR1 LGHDT and CDR2 YNNKEL (reference sequence). The CDR3 sequence is 14 residues long. V lost 0 bases and J 5 bases, leaving 11 bases between the germline ends.

The chain links TRBV29-1 to TRBJ2-7; 7 bases line up with TRBD1. The CDR3 has 12 amino acids. Germline loops: CDR1 SQVTM, CDR2 ANQGSEA. V shed 6 bases, J shed 7 bases, and the junction held 9 bases outside the gene matches. The CDR3 reads CSVETGSGEQYV. The CDR3, as DNA: TGCAGCGTCGAGACAGGGTCGGGGGAGCAGTACGTC.

This clonotype was seen ten or more times. The V and J genes are TRBV4-1 and TRBJ1-2; D not certain. Trimming removed 1 base from V and 5 bases from J, with 11 bases in between. Germline assignment: CDR1 MGHRA and CDR2 YSYEKL. This CDR3 is built from 14 residues. The CDR3 region has the DNA TGCGCCAGCAGCCAAGTAAGGACGGGTTATGGCTACACCTTC. Amino acid sequence: CASSQVRTGYGYTF.

J is TRBJ2-1 and V is TRBV7-3; D unclear. Germline values: CDR1 SGHTA, CDR2 FQGTGA. The germline V and J ends were trimmed by 2 bases and 9 bases, with 11 bases remaining between them. There are 13 residues in the CDR3. CDR3 sequence (DNA): TGTGCCAGCAGCTTATCCTTAGGAAGTGAGCAGTTCTTC. It yields the protein CASSLSLGSEQFF.

This clonotype was detected a few times. The rearrangement uses TRBV20-1 and TRBJ2-2, with D possibly being TRBD1 or TRBD2 (5 bases each). V lost 7 bases, J lost 3 bases, and 18 bases lay in between. From germline, CDR1 is DFQATT and CDR2 SNEGSKA (reference sequence). This CDR3 is 15 amino acids long. CDR3: CSVIRGPHYTGELFF. The CDR3 DNA reads TGCAGTGTTATCCGGGGCCCGCACTACACCGGGGAGCTGTTTTTT.

This CDR3 is CASSTGQGSYEQYF. In DNA, the CDR3 is TGTGCCAGCAGCACGGGACAGGGAAGCTACGAGCAGTACTTC. This chain links TRBV12-3 or TRBV12-4 with TRBJ2-7; 9 positions agree with TRBD1. This CDR3 has 14 residues. With 6 bases clipped from V and 3 bases from J, the junction kept 6 bases outside the gene matches.

A few counts support this clonotype. The J gene is TRBJ1-1, the V gene TRBV23-1, with a tentative D call TRBD1 (5 bases). Being an ORF, TRBV23-1 has a function that is uncertain. The V end was cut by 3 bases, the J end by 6 bases, with 14 bases between. The CDR3 runs 14 residues. The CDR3 sequence is CASSQTERGPEAFF. CDR3 nucleotide sequence: TGCGCCAGCAGTCAGACTGAGAGGGGCCCTGAAGCTTTCTTT.

The gene calls are TRBV27 and TRBJ1-6; the D is unclear. The germline CDR1 and CDR2 sequences are MNHEY and SMNVEV (reference sequence). The CDR3 totals 19 residues. V lost 2 bases to trimming and J lost 0 bases, with 17 bases between them. The CDR3 reads CASSLNGIPGRSYNSPLHF. In DNA, the CDR3 is TGTGCCAGCAGTTTAAATGGAATACCAGGCCGCTCCTATAATTCACCCCTCCACTTT.